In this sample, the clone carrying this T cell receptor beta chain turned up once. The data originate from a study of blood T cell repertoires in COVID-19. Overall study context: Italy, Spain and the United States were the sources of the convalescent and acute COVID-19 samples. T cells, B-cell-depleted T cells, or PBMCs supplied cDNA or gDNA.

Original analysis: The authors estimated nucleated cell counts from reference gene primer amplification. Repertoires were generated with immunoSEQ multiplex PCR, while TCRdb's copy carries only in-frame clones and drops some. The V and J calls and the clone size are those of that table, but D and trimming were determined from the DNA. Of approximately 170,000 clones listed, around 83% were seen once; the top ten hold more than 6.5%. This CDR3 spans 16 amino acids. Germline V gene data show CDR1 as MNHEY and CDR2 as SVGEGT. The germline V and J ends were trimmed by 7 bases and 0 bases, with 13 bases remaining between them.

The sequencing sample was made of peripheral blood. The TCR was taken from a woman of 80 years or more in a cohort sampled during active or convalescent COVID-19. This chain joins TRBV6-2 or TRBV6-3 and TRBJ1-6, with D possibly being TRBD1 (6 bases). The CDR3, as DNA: TGTGCCAGCATCCCCCAGGGGAGCTCCTATAATTCACCCCTCCACTTT. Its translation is CASIPQGSSYNSPLHF.